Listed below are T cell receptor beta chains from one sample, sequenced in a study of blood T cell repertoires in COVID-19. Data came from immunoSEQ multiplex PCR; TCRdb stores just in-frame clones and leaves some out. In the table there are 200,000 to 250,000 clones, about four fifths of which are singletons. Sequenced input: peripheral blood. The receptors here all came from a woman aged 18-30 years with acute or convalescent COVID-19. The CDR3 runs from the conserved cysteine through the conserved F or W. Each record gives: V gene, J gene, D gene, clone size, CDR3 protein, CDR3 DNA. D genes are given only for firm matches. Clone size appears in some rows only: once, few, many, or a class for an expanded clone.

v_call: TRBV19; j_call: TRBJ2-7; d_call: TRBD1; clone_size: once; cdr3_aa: CASSIPGTGKGEQYF; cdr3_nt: TGTGCCAGTAGTATTCCCGGGACAGGGAAGGGGGAGCAGTACTTC
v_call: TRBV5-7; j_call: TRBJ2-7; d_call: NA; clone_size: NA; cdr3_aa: CASSLWPSYEQYF; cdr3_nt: TGTGCCAGCAGCTTATGGCCTTCCTACGAGCAGTACTTC
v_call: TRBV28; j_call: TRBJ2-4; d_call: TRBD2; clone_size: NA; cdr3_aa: CASSFRMLAGLAKNIQYF; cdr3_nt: TGTGCCAGCAGTTTTAGAATGCTAGCGGGGCTAGCCAAAAACATTCAGTACTTC
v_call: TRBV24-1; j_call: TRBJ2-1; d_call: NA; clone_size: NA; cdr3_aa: CATSDLRSYEQFF; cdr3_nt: TGTGCCACCAGTGATTTGCGGTCCTATGAGCAGTTCTTC
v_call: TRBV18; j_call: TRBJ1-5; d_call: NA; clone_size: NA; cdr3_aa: CASSNQSHGNQPQHF; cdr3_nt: TGTGCCAGCTCTAACCAGTCGCACGGCAATCAGCCCCAGCATTTT
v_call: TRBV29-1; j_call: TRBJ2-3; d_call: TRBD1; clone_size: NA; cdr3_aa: CSVDRGDTDTQYF; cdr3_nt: TGCAGCGTGGACAGGGGGGACACAGATACGCAGTATTTT
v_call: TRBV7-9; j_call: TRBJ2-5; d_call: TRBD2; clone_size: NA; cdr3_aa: CASSGRSGEETQYF; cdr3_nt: TGTGCCAGCAGCGGGCGTAGCGGGGAAGAGACCCAGTACTTC
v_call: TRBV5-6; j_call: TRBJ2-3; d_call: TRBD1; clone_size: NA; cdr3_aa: CASSGGTGPNQPQYF; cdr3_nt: TGTGCCAGCAGCGGAGGGACAGGGCCCAATCAGCCCCAGTATTTT
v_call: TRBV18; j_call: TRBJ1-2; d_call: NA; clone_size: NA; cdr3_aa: CASSPDIKTVDGYTF; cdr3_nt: TGTGCCAGCTCACCCGACATTAAGACAGTGGATGGCTACACCTTC
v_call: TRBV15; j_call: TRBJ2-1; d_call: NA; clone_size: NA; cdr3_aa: CATSSPRGDGYNEQFF; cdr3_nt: TGTGCCACCAGCAGCCCCCGAGGCGATGGCTACAATGAGCAGTTCTTC
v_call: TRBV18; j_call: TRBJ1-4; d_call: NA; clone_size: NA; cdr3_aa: CASSLNAGEKLFF; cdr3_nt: TGTGCCAGCTCCCTCAACGCGGGTGAAAAACTGTTTTTT
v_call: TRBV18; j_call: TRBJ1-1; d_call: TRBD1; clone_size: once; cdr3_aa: CASSPGQGVGRTEAFF; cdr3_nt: TGTGCCAGCTCACCAGGACAGGGAGTGGGCAGGACTGAAGCTTTCTTT
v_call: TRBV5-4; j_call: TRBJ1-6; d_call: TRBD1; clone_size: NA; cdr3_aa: CASSNPGQGARYSPLHF; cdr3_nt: TGTGCCAGCAGCAATCCGGGACAGGGGGCAAGGTATTCACCCCTCCACTTT
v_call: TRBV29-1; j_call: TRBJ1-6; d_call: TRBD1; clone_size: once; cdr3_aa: CSVGITGQGVLF; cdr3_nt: TGCAGCGTTGGAATTACGGGACAGGGGGTCCTTTTT
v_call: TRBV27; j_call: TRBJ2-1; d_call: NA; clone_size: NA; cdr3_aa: CASSFDSNHYNEQFF; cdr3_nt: TGTGCCAGCAGTTTTGACAGCAACCACTACAATGAGCAGTTCTTC
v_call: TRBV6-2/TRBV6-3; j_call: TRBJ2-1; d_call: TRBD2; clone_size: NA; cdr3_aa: CASSYSWTRRNEQFF; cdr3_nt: TGTGCCAGCAGTTACTCCTGGACTAGACGGAATGAGCAGTTCTTC
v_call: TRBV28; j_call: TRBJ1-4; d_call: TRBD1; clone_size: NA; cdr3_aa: CASTPRQGPTNEKLFF; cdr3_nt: TGTGCCAGCACCCCCAGACAGGGCCCAACTAATGAAAAACTGTTTTTT
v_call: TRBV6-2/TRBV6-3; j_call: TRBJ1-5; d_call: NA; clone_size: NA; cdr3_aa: CASSYGTDDLNRVGNQPQHF; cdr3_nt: TGTGCCAGCAGTTACGGGACCGACGACCTGAACAGGGTGGGGAATCAGCCCCAGCATTTT
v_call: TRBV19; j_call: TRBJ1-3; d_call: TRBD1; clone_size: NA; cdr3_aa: CASRDPGTVSGNTIYF; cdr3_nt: TGTGCCAGTAGGGACCCCGGGACAGTCTCTGGAAACACCATATATTTT
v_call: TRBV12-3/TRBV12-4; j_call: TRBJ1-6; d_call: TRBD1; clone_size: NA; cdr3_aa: CASSLRQGAPLHF; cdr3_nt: TGTGCCAGCAGTCTTCGACAGGGCGCACCCCTCCACTTT
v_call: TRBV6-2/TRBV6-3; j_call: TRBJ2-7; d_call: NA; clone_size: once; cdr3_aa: CASSYSTAYEQYF; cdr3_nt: TGTGCCAGCAGTTACTCGACAGCTTACGAGCAGTACTTC
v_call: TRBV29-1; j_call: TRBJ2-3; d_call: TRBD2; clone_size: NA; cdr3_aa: CSGLREAQTQYF; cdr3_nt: TGCAGCGGTCTGCGGGAGGCGCAGACGCAGTATTTT
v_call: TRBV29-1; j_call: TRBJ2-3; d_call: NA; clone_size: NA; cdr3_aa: CSVGLDSRSTDTQYF; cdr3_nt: TGCAGCGTCGGGCTGGACAGCCGTAGCACAGATACGCAGTATTTT
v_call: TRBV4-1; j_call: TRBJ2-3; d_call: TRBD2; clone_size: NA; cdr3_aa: CASSHSGLAGGDTQYF; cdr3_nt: TGCGCCAGCAGCCACTCGGGACTAGCGGGAGGAGATACGCAGTATTTT
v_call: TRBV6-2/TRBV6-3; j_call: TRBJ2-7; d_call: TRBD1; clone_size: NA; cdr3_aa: CASSTGQGRIYRGQYF; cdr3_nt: TGTGCCAGCAGTACCGGACAGGGTCGAATCTATCGCGGGCAGTACTTC
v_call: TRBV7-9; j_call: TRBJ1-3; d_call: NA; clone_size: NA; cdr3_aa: CASSPRAPTGPSGNTIYF; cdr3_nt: TGTGCCAGCAGCCCCCGGGCCCCAACAGGGCCCTCTGGAAACACCATATATTTT
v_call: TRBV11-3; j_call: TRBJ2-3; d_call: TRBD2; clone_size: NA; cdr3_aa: CASSALGGSPYDTQYF; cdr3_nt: TGTGCCAGCAGCGCCCTTGGCGGGAGCCCATATGATACGCAGTATTTT